One TCR beta chain is described in this entry. The data were obtained in a study of shared clonotypes between healthy human individuals. This CDR3 has 16 amino acids. Germline lookup yields CDR1 SEHNR and CDR2 FQNEAQ (reference sequence). Trimming removed 5 bases from V and 4 bases from J, with 20 bases in between. Sequencing was performed with immunoSEQ multiplex PCR; in TCRdb, only in-frame clones are kept and a portion is missing. The sample holds over 2,000,000 clones, roughly 95% seen once. Terminally differentiated effector memory CD45RA+ cells were left out of the naive CD8 fraction, which was CD45RO-negative and positively selected for CCR7.

The gene calls are TRBV7-9 and TRBJ1-2; no definite D call. The specimen sequenced was naive CD8+ T cells from PBMCs. This sequence originates from a man aged 18 to 29 in good health. Some clones in this sample may be carry-over from other donors' samples. The CDR3 DNA is TGTGCCAGCAGCCCCACCCTAGCCCCGCACCTCTATGGCTACACCTTC. This gives the protein CASSPTLAPHLYGYTF.